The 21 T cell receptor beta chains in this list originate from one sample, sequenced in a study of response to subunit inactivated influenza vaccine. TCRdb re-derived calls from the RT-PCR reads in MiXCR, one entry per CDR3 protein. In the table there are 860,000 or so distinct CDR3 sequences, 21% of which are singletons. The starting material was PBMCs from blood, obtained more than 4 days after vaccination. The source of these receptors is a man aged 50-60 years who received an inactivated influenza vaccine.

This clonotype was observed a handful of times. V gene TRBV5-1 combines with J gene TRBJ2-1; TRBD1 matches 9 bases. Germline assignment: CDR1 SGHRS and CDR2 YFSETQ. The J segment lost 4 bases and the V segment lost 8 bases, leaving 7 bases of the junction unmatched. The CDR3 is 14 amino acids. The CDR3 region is CASTRDREYNEQFF. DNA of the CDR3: TGCGCCAGTACCCGGGACAGGGAGTACAATGAGCAGTTCTTC.

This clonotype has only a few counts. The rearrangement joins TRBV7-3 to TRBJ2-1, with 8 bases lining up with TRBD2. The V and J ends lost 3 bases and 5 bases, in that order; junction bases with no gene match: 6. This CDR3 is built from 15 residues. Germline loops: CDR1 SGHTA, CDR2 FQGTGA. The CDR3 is CASSLRLAGNNEQFF. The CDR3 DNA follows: TGTGCCAGCAGCTTGAGGCTAGCGGGCAACAATGAGCAGTTCTTC.

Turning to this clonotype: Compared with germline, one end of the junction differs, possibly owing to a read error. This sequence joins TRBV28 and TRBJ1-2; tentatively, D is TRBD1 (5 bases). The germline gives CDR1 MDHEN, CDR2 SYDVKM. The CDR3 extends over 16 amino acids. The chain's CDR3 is CASSSAPAGVDYSYTF. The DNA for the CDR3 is TGTGCCAGCAGTTCAGCCCCCGCGGGGGTCGACTATAGCTACACCTTC.

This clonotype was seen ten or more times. The CDR3 DNA sequence: TGCAGCGCGAAGCCGGGACAGGCTGAGTTCTTC. It is translated as CSAKPGQAEFF. J is TRBJ2-1 and V is TRBV29-1, with 8 bases identical to TRBD1. In germline, CDR1 is SQVTM, CDR2 ANQGSEA. This CDR3 comprises 11 residues. Trimming took 7 bases from V and 14 from J; bases not matched to a gene: 10.

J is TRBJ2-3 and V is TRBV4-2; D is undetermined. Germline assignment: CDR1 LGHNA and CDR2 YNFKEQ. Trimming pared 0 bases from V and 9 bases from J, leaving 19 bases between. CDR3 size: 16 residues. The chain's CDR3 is CASSQESSHRISTQYF. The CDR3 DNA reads TGTGCCAGCAGCCAAGAGTCGAGTCACCGGATATCGACGCAGTATTTT.

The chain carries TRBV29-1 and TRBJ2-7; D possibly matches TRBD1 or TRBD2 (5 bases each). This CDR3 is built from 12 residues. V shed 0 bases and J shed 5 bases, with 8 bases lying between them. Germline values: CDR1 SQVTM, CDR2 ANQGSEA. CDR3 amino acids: CSVEEVGDEQYF. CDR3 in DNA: TGCAGCGTTGAAGAGGTGGGGGACGAGCAGTACTTC.

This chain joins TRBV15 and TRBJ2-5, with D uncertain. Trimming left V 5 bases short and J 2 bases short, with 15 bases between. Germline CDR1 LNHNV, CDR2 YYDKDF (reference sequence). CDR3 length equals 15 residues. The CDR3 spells CATSSVVNSQETQYF. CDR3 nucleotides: TGTGCCACCAGCTCCGTAGTGAATTCACAAGAGACCCAGTACTTC.

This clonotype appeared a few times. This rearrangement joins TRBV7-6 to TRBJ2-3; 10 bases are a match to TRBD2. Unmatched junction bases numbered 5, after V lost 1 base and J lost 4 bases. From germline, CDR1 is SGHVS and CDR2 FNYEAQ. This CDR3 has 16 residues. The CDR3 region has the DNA TGTGCCAGCAGCTTAGTCCTAGCGGGAGCCTCAGATACGCAGTATTTT. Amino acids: CASSLVLAGASDTQYF.

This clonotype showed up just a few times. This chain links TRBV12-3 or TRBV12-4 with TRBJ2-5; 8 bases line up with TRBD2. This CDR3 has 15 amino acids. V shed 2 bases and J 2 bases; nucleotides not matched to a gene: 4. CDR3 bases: TGTGCCAGCAGTTTAAAGCGGGGGCTGCAAGAGACCCAGTACTTC. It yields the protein CASSLKRGLQETQYF.

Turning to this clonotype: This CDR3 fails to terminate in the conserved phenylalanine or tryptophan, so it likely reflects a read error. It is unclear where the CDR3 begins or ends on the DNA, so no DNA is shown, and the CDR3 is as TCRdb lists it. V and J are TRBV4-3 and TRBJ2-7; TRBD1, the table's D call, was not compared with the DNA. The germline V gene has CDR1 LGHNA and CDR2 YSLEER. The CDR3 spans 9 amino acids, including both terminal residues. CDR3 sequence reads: CASSQDCPS.

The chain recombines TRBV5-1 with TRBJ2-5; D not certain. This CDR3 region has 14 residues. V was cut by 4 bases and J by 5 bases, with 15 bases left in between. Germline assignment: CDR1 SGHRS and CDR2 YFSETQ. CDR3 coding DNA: TGCGCCAGCAGCATCTCGAACCCTGCGGAGACCCAGTACTTC. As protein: CASSISNPAETQYF.

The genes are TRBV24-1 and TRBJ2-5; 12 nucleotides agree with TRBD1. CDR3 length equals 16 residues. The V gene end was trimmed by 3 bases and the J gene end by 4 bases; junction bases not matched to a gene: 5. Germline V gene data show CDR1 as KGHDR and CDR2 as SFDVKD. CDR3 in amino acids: CATSDVGTGGGETQYF. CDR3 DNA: TGTGCCACCAGTGATGTCGGGACAGGGGGCGGAGAGACCCAGTACTTC.

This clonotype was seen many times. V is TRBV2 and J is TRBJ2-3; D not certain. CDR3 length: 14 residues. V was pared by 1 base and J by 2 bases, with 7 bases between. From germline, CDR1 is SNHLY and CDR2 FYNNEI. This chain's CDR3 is CASSEEILTDTQYF. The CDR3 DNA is TGTGCCAGCAGTGAAGAGATTCTCACAGATACGCAGTATTTT.

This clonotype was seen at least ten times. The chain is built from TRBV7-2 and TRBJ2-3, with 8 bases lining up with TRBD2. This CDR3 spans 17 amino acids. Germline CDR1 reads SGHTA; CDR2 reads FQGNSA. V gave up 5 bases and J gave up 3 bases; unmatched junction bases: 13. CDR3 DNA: TGTGCCAGCAGCCCTAGCGCATTAGCGGGGAGAACAGATACGCAGTATTTT. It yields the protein CASSPSALAGRTDTQYF.

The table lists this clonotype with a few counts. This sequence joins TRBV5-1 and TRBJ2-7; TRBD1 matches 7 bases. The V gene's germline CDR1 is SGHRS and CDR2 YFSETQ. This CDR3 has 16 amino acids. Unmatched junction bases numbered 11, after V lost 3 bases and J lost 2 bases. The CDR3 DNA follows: TGCGCCAGCAGCTCGGCAGGGACAGCCTTAACCTACGAGCAGTACTTC. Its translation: CASSSAGTALTYEQYF.

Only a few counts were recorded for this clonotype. CDR3 DNA: TGTGCCAGCAGTCGGGCCGATTACAATGAGCAGTTCTTC. It yields the protein CASSRADYNEQFF. The rearrangement joins TRBV6-6 to TRBJ2-1; D gene ambiguous. Germline V CDR1 and CDR2: MNHNY, SVGAGI (reference sequence). CDR3 length equals 13 residues. The ends were cut back, 5 bases at V and 4 bases at J, with 9 bases in the middle.

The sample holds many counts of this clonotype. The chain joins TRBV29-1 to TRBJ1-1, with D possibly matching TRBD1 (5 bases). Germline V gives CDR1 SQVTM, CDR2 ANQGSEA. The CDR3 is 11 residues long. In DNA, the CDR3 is TGCAGTGGGGGGTGGGAGACTGAAGCTTTCTTT. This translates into CSGGWETEAFF.

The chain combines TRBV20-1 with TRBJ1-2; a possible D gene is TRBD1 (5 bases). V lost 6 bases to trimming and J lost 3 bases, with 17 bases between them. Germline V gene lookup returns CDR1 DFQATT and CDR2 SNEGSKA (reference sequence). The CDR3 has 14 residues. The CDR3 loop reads CSATGVQFDYGYTF. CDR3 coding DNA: TGCAGTGCCACAGGTGTACAGTTTGACTATGGCTACACCTTC.

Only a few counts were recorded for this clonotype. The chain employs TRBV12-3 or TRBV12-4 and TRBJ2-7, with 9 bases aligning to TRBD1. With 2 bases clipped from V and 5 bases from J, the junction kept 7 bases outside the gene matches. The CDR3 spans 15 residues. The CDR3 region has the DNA TGTGCCAGCAGTTTATACGGGGACAGGGCGCACGAGCAGTACTTC. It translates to CASSLYGDRAHEQYF.

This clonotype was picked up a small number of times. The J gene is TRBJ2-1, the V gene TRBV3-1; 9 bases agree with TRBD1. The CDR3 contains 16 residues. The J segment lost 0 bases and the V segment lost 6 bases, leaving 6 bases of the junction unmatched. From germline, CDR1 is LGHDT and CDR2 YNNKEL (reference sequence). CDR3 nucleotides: TGTGCCAGCAGACCCGGACAGGGGCGCTCCTACAATGAGCAGTTCTTC. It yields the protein CASRPGQGRSYNEQFF.

This CDR3 is CASSRIAGGASTDTQYF. CDR3 bases: TGTGCCAGCAGCCGAATTGCAGGGGGCGCCAGCACAGATACGCAGTATTTT. The chain joins TRBV11-2 to TRBJ2-3; 8 bases are a match to TRBD1. The CDR3 extends over 17 amino acids. Per germline, CDR1 SGHAT and CDR2 FQNNGV. With 5 bases clipped from V and 0 bases from J, the junction kept 10 bases outside the gene matches. The variable domain in full, with the rest retrieved from reference TRBV11-2 and TRBJ2-3, is EAGVAQSPRYKIIEKRQSVAFWCNPISGHATLYWYQQILGQGPKLLIQFQNNGVVDDSQLPKDRFSAERLKGVDSTLKIQPAKLEDSAVYLCASSRIAGGASTDTQYFGPGTRLTVL.